This T cell receptor beta chain was captured in a study of blood T cell repertoires in COVID-19. Study-wide context: COVID-19 samples from acute and convalescent phases originated in the United States, Italy and Spain. T cells, B-cell-depleted T cells, or PBMCs provided the cDNA or gDNA that served as material.

The V gene end was trimmed by 4 bases and the J gene end by 4 bases; junction bases not matched to a gene: 7. The CDR3 has 15 amino acids. CDR1 and CDR2 from the germline V gene are SGDLS and YYNGEE. Source study methods: Amplification from reference gene primers served as the basis for estimated nucleated cell counts. Sequencing used immunoSEQ multiplex PCR; TCRdb keeps in-frame clones, though not all of them. The V and J calls and clone size come from that table; D and trimming were worked out from the DNA. The sample shows 100,000 to 150,000 clones, roughly 80% of them seen only once. The chain combines TRBV9 with TRBJ2-5, with TRBD1 matching 10 bases. The TCR comes from a human donor in a cohort sampled during active COVID-19. The sample consisted of peripheral blood. The CDR3 coding sequence is TGTGCCAGCAGCCCCCGGGGACAGGGGAGAGAGACCCAGTACTTC. Protein: CASSPRGQGRETQYF.